The source of this T cell receptor beta chain is a study of blood T cell repertoires in COVID-19. About the research overall: Both acute and convalescent COVID-19 samples were obtained from the United States, Italy and Spain. Nucleic acid was either cDNA or gDNA, and it came from T cells, B-cell-depleted T cells, or PBMCs.

CDR1 SNHLY and CDR2 FYNNEI come from the germline V gene. The CDR3 has 12 amino acids. Trimming took 1 base from V and 10 from J, leaving 10 bases between them. In the study's own analysis: Estimated nucleated cell counts came from reference gene primer amplification. Produced via immunoSEQ multiplex PCR; TCRdb's table is partial and in-frame only. V, J and clone size are those of that table, while D and trimming were read from the DNA. This table holds 100,000 or so clones, about 80% found once. The chain joins TRBV2 to TRBJ1-1; possibly TRBD1 for D (5 bases). The receptor comes from a man aged 55 to 70 with acute or convalescent COVID-19. Sequenced material: peripheral blood. CDR3 region: CASSEGQGRAFF. The CDR3 bases are TGTGCCAGCAGTGAAGGGCAGGGCCGAGCTTTCTTT. The whole variable domain, remainder taken from reference TRBV2 and TRBJ1-1, is EPEVTQTPSHQVTQMGQEVILRCVPISNHLYFYWYRQILGQKVEFLVSFYNNEISEKSEIFDDQFSVERPDGSNFTLKIRSTKLEDSAMYFCASSEGQGRAFFGQGTRLTVV.